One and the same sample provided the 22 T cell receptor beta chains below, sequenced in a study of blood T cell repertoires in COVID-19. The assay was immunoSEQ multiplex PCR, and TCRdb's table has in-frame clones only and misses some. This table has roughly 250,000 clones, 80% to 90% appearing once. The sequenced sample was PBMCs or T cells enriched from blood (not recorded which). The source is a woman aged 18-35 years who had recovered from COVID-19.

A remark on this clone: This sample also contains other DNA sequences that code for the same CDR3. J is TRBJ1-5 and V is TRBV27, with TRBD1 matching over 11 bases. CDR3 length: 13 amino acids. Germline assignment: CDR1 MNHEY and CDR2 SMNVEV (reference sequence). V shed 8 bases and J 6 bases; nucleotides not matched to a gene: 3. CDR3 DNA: TGTGCCAGCTCCGGGACAGGGGGTCAGCCCCAGCATTTT. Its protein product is CASSGTGGQPQHF.

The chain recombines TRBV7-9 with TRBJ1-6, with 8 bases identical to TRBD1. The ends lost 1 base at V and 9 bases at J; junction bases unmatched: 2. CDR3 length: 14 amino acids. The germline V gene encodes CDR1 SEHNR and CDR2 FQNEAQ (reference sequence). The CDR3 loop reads CASSLEQGGSPLHF. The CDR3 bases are TGTGCCAGCAGCTTAGAACAGGGGGGTTCACCCCTCCACTTT.

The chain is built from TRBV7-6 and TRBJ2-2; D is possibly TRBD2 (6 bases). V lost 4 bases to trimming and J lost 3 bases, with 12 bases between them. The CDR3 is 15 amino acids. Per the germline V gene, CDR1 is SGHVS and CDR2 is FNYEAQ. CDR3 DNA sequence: TGTGCCAGCAGCTCTACCGGGACTTACACCGGGGAGCTGTTTTTT. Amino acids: CASSSTGTYTGELFF.

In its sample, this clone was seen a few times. In nucleotides, the CDR3 is TGTGCCAGCATCCAAGAAACGGGGACTGAAGCTTTCTTT. It codes for CASIQETGTEAFF. The rearrangement links TRBV7-6 to TRBJ1-1; D unresolved. The ends were cut back, 7 bases at V and 5 bases at J, with 14 bases in the middle. The CDR3 covers 13 residues. The germline gives CDR1 SGHVS, CDR2 FNYEAQ.

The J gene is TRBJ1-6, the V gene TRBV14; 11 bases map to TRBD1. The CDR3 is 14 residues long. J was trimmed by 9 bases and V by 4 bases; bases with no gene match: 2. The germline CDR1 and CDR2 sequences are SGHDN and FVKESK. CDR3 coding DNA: TGTGCCAGCAGCCGGACAGGGGGCGGTTCACCCCTCCACTTT. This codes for CASSRTGGGSPLHF. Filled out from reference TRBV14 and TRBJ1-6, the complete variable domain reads EAGVTQFPSHSVIEKGQTVTLRCDPISGHDNLYWYRRVMGKEIKFLLHFVKESKQDESGMPNNRFLAERTGGTYSTLKVQPAELEDSGVYFCASSRTGGGSPLHFGNGTRLTVT.

The CDR3 protein is CASSVGTGAMNTEAFF. CDR3 sequence (DNA): TGTGCCAGCAGCGTAGGGACAGGGGCTATGAACACTGAAGCTTTCTTT. The chain links TRBV9 to TRBJ1-1, with 9 positions matching TRBD1. The germline V gene encodes CDR1 SGDLS and CDR2 YYNGEE. J gave up 0 bases and V 0 bases, and 3 bases lay outside the gene matches. The CDR3 contains 16 residues.

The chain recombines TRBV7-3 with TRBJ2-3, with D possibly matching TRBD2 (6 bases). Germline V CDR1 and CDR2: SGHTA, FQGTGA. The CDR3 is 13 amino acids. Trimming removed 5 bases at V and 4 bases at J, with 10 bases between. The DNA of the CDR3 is TGTGCCAGCAGCCGCGGGGTGGCAGATACGCAGTATTTT. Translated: CASSRGVADTQYF.

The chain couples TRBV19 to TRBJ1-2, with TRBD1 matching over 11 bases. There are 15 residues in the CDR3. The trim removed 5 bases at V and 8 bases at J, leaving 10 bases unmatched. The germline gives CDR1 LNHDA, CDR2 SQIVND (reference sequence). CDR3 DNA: TGTGCCAGTAGTCTGAGCGGACAGGGGGCTGGCGGCTACACCTTC. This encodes CASSLSGQGAGGYTF.

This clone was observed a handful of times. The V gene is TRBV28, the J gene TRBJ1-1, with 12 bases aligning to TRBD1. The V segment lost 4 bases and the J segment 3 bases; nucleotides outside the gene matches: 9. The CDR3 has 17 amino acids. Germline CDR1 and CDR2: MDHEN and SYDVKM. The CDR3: CASSSSEGQGAHTEAFF. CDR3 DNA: TGTGCCAGCAGTTCGTCCGAGGGACAGGGGGCTCACACTGAAGCTTTCTTT.

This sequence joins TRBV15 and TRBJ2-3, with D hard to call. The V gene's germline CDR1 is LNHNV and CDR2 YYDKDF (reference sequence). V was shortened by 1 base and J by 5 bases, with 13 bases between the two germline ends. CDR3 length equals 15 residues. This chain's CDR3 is CATSRAESQVDTQYF. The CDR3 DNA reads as TGTGCCACCAGCAGAGCTGAGAGTCAAGTAGATACGCAGTATTTT.

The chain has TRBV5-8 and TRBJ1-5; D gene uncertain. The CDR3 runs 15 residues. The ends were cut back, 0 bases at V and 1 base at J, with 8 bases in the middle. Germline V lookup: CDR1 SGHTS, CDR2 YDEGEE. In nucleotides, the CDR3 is TGTGCCAGCAGCTTGGCCGGGGTCAGCAATCAGCCCCAGCATTTT. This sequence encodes CASSLAGVSNQPQHF.

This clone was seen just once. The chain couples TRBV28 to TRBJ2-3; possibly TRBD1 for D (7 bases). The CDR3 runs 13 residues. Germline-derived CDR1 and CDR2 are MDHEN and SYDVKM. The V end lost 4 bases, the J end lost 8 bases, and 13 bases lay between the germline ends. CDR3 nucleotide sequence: TGTGCCAGCAGTTATAGACAGGGAGGTACGCAGTATTTT. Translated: CASSYRQGGTQYF.

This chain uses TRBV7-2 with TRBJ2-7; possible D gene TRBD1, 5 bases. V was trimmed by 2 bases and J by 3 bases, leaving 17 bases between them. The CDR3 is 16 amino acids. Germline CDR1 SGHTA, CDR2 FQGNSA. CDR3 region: CASSLSATGAGYEQYF. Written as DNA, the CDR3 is TGTGCCAGCAGCTTATCGGCCACAGGTGCCGGCTACGAGCAGTACTTC.

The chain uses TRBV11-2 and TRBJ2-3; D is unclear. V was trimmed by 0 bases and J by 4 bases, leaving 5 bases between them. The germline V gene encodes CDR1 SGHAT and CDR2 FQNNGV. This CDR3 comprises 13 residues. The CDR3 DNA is TGTGCCAGCAGCTTAGAGCGCGCAGATACGCAGTATTTT. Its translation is CASSLERADTQYF.

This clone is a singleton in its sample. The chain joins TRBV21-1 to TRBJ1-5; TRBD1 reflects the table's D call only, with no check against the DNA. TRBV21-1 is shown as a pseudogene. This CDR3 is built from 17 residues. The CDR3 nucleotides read TGTGCCAGCAGCAAACTTTTCCCAGTTTATAGCAATCAGCCCCAGCATTTT. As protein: CASSKLFPVYSNQPQHF.

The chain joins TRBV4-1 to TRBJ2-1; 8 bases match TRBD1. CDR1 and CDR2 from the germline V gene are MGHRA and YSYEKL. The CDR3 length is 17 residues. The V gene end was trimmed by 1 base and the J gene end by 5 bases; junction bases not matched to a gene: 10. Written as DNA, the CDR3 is TGCGCCAGCAGCCAAGTCGGTATTGGACAGGGTCACAATGAGCAGTTCTTC. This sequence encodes CASSQVGIGQGHNEQFF.

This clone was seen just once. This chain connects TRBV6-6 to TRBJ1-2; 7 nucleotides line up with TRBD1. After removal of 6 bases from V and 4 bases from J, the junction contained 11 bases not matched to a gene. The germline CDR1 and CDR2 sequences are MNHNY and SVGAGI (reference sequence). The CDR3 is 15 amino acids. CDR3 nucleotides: TGTGCCAGCAGCGCGACAGGGAGTATAGGCTATGGCTACACCTTC. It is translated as CASSATGSIGYGYTF.

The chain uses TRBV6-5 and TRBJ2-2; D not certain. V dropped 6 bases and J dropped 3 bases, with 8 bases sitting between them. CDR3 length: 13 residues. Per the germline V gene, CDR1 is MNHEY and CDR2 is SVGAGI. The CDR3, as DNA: TGTGCCAGCAGCTTGAGATACACCGGGGAGCTGTTTTTT. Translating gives CASSLRYTGELFF.

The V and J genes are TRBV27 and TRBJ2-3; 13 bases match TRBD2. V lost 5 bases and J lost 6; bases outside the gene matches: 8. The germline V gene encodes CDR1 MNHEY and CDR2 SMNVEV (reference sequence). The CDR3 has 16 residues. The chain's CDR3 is CASSTRTSGGTDTQYF. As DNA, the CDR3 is TGTGCCAGCAGTACCCGGACTAGCGGGGGAACCGATACGCAGTATTTT.

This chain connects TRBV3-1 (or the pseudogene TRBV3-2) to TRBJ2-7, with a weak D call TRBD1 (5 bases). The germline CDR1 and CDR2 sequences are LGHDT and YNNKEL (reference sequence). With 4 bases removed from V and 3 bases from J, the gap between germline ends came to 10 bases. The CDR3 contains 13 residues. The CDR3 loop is CASSPLGHYEQYF. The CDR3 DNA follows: TGTGCCAGCAGCCCCCTGGGGCACTACGAGCAGTACTTC.

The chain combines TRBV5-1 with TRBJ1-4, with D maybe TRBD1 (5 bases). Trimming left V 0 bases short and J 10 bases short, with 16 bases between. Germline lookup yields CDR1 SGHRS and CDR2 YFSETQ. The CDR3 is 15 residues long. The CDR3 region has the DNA TGCGCCAGCAGCTTGGAGGAGGGCAGGGCGGTAAAACTGTTTTTT. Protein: CASSLEEGRAVKLFF.

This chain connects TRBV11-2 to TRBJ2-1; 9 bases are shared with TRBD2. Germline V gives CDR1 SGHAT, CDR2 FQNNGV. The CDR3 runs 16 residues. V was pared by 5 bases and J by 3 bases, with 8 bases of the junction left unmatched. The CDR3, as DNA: TGTGCCAGCAGCCCCCGGCGGGGGGGCTTCTACAATGAGCAGTTCTTC. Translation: CASSPRRGGFYNEQFF.